What follows are 21 T cell receptor beta chains derived from one specimen sequenced in a study of memory CD4+ T cells and cytomegalovirus serostatus. TCRdb's copy holds only in-frame clones and misses some; the assay was immunoSEQ multiplex PCR. The sample has 58,000 or so clones, over 70% seen once. Single viable CD3+CD4+CD8-CD45RO+ cells were sorted as the memory CD4+ T cells. Sequenced input: memory CD4+ T cells from blood. The receptors stem from an adult in good health and CMV-seropositive.

This chain uses TRBV28 with TRBJ1-2, with D unresolved. This CDR3 is 12 amino acids long. V dropped 6 bases and J dropped 3 bases, with 8 bases sitting between them. Germline lookup yields CDR1 MDHEN and CDR2 SYDVKM. CDR3 nucleotides: TGTGCCAGCAGGGGAACGTACTATGGCTACACCTTC. Translated: CASRGTYYGYTF.

The genes are TRBV11-2 and TRBJ2-7, with 10 bases matching TRBD1. Germline lookup yields CDR1 SGHAT and CDR2 FQNNGV. The CDR3 has 16 residues. V lost 4 bases to trimming and J lost 2 bases; unmatched junction nucleotides: 8. CDR3 in amino acids: CASSWGQGQGTYEQYF. CDR3 sequence (DNA): TGTGCCAGCAGCTGGGGCCAGGGACAGGGGACCTACGAGCAGTACTTC.

This rearrangement joins TRBV18 to TRBJ2-7; 13 bases match TRBD2. The CDR3 totals 13 residues. The J segment lost 9 bases and the V segment lost 6 bases, leaving 5 bases of the junction unmatched. Per germline, CDR1 KGHSH and CDR2 LQKENI. This chain's CDR3 is CASSPGLAGMQYF. As DNA, the CDR3 is TGTGCCAGCTCGCCGGGACTAGCGGGAATGCAGTACTTC.

The chain is built from TRBV15 and TRBJ1-5; 8 bases line up with TRBD1. Germline V gene data show CDR1 as LNHNV and CDR2 as YYDKDF (reference sequence). CDR3 length equals 12 residues. Trimming removed 8 bases from V and 5 bases from J; junction bases left unmatched: 2. CDR3 residues: CATPGGDQPQHF. The CDR3 bases are TGTGCCACCCCAGGGGGCGATCAGCCCCAGCATTTT.

V is TRBV19 and J is TRBJ2-2; TRBD1 or TRBD2 may be the D gene (5 bases each). The V end lost 9 bases, the J end lost 5 bases, and 19 bases lay between the germline ends. Germline CDR1 is LNHDA and CDR2 is SQIVND (reference sequence). This CDR3 contains 15 residues. The CDR3 spells CARRAGQGDTGELFF. CDR3 DNA: TGTGCCAGGCGGGCCGGGCAGGGAGATACCGGGGAGCTGTTTTTT.

The chain is built from TRBV6-5 and TRBJ1-3; D perhaps matches TRBD1 (6 bases). This CDR3 region has 16 residues. Germline V gives CDR1 MNHEY, CDR2 SVGAGI. V dropped 2 bases and J dropped 1 base, with 12 bases sitting between them. The CDR3 coding sequence is TGTGCCAGCAGTTACACGAAACAGGGATCTGGAAACACCATATATTTT. It codes for CASSYTKQGSGNTIYF.

The rearrangement joins TRBV7-2 to TRBJ1-5; no firm D call. The germline V gene has CDR1 SGHTA and CDR2 FQGNSA. The CDR3 has 12 amino acids. The V and J ends lost 5 bases and 6 bases respectively, with 8 bases between them. This CDR3 is CASSHEAQPQHF. CDR3 DNA: TGTGCCAGCAGCCATGAGGCTCAGCCCCAGCATTTT. Combining the CDR3 with reference TRBV7-2 and TRBJ1-5 gives the whole variable domain GAGVSQSPSNKVTEKGKDVELRCDPISGHTALYWYRQSLGQGLEFLIYFQGNSAPDKSGLPSDRFSAERTGGSVSTLTIQRTQQEDSAVYLCASSHEAQPQHFGDGTRLSIL.

The rearrangement joins TRBV5-1 to TRBJ2-7; perhaps TRBD2 as D (5 bases). Trimming took off 0 bases at V and 8 bases at J, with 12 bases between the two ends. The CDR3 is made up of 13 amino acids. Germline V lookup: CDR1 SGHRS, CDR2 YFSETQ. The CDR3 DNA follows: TGCGCCAGCAGCTTGGACCCGGACGGGAAGCAGTACTTC. This sequence encodes CASSLDPDGKQYF.

The chain carries TRBV29-1 and TRBJ2-5; 8 nucleotides line up with TRBD1. This CDR3 contains 14 residues. Germline V gene sequence: CDR1 SQVTM, CDR2 ANQGSEA. The trim removed 2 bases at V and 7 bases at J, leaving 9 bases unmatched. The CDR3 reads CSVETSGQGRTQYF. The CDR3, as DNA: TGCAGCGTTGAAACCTCCGGACAGGGTAGGACCCAGTACTTC.

This clone was recorded a few times. The chain combines TRBV7-2 with TRBJ1-2; D might be TRBD1 (5 bases). Trimming removed 3 bases from V and 2 bases from J, with 7 bases in between. Germline lookup yields CDR1 SGHTA and CDR2 FQGNSA. CDR3 length: 13 amino acids. Here the CDR3 DNA reads TGTGCCAGCAGCTTTTCAGGGAACTATGGCTACACCTTC. Amino acids: CASSFSGNYGYTF. The entire variable domain, with the rest obtained from reference TRBV7-2 and TRBJ1-2, is as follows: GAGVSQSPSNKVTEKGKDVELRCDPISGHTALYWYRQSLGQGLEFLIYFQGNSAPDKSGLPSDRFSAERTGGSVSTLTIQRTQQEDSAVYLCASSFSGNYGYTFGSGTRLTVV.

The V call is TRBV7-2, the J call TRBJ2-3, with D tentatively TRBD1 (6 bases). V was trimmed by 1 base and J by 4 bases, leaving 18 bases between them. Germline V gene lookup returns CDR1 SGHTA and CDR2 FQGNSA. The CDR3 is made up of 17 amino acids. The CDR3 reads CASSLDAQGSTADTQYF. For the CDR3, the DNA is TGTGCCAGCAGCTTAGACGCCCAGGGGAGCACAGCAGATACGCAGTATTTT.

The chain links TRBV7-2 to TRBJ2-5, with no clear D. Germline V lookup: CDR1 SGHTA, CDR2 FQGNSA. The CDR3 consists of 11 residues. Trimming shortened V by 6 bases and J by 5 bases, and 7 bases separated the two germline ends. CDR3 nucleotides: TGTGCCAGCAGTTCGAGGGAGACCCAGTACTTC. Encoded protein: CASSSRETQYF.

The chain links TRBV29-1 to TRBJ2-5; no definite D call. There are 12 residues in the CDR3. Germline CDR1 is SQVTM and CDR2 is ANQGSEA. V dropped 6 bases and J dropped 0 bases, with 8 bases sitting between them. The CDR3 coding sequence is TGCAGCGTGCAACGGTACCAAGAGACCCAGTACTTC. Residues: CSVQRYQETQYF.

V usage is TRBV5-6 and J usage is TRBJ2-7, with TRBD1 matching 7 bases. The CDR3 runs to 16 residues. Trimming removed 0 bases from V and 0 bases from J; junction bases left unmatched: 6. Germline CDR1 is SGHDT and CDR2 is YYEEEE. The CDR3 DNA reads as TGTGCCAGCAGCTTGGAAGGGGGCACTTACTCCTACGAGCAGTACTTC. It encodes CASSLEGGTYSYEQYF.

The chain links TRBV9 to TRBJ2-7; 8 nucleotides align to TRBD1. The CDR3 is 16 residues long. Germline lookup yields CDR1 SGDLS and CDR2 YYNGEE. V lost 0 bases and J lost 3; bases outside the gene matches: 8. CDR3 loop: CASSVDVRTGSYEQYF. The CDR3 nucleotides read TGTGCCAGCAGCGTAGACGTTAGGACAGGGAGCTACGAGCAGTACTTC.

DNA for the CDR3: TGTGCCAGCAGCCTGGGACAGAACACCGGGGAGCTGTTTTTT. Translating it yields CASSLGQNTGELFF. This chain links TRBV7-6 with TRBJ2-2; the D gene is possibly TRBD1 (6 bases). Per the germline V gene, CDR1 is SGHVS and CDR2 is FNYEAQ. This CDR3 has 14 amino acids. Trimming took 5 bases from V and 1 from J, leaving 8 bases between them.

This rearrangement joins TRBV7-6 to TRBJ2-3; D is ambiguous. V shed 2 bases and J shed 1 base, with 4 bases lying between them. This CDR3 spans 13 amino acids. CDR1 SGHVS and CDR2 FNYEAQ come from the germline V gene. The CDR3 here is CASSLLRTDTQYF. The CDR3 DNA reads as TGTGCCAGCAGCTTACTCCGCACAGATACGCAGTATTTT.

The rearrangement joins TRBV7-2 to TRBJ2-1; D remains unclear. V gave up 1 base and J gave up 10 bases, with 14 bases separating them. Per the germline V gene, CDR1 is SGHTA and CDR2 is FQGNSA. The CDR3 runs to 14 residues. In DNA form, the CDR3 reads TGTGCCAGCAGCTTAGTTGTCGGGCCTGGGGAGCAGTTCTTC. This encodes CASSLVVGPGEQFF.

The V and J genes are TRBV7-8 and TRBJ2-2; no reliable D call. The ends were cut back, 5 bases at V and 4 bases at J, with 20 bases in the middle. Germline V gene lookup returns CDR1 SGHVS and CDR2 FQNEAQ. The CDR3 length is 17 residues. The CDR3 is CASSQANVGFTTGELFF. The CDR3 bases are TGTGCCAGCAGCCAAGCTAACGTTGGCTTCACCACCGGGGAGCTGTTTTTT.

The V call is TRBV6-6, the J call TRBJ1-3; 10 bases fit TRBD1. Unmatched junction bases numbered 2, after V lost 2 bases and J lost 4 bases. Germline lookup yields CDR1 MNHNY and CDR2 SVGAGI (reference sequence). The CDR3 totals 15 residues. The CDR3, as DNA: TGTGCCAGCAGTTACGGGACAGGGGCCGGAAACACCATATATTTT. It encodes CASSYGTGAGNTIYF.

In its sample, this clone was seen a few times. This chain links TRBV10-2 with TRBJ1-4; tentative D call: TRBD1 (6 bases). The CDR3 loop spans 17 amino acids. Looked up from germline, CDR1 is WSHSY and CDR2 is SAAADI. V was clipped by 4 bases and J by 4 bases, with 19 bases between them. The CDR3: CASSGKTGRWGNEKLFF. DNA for the CDR3: TGCGCCAGCAGTGGAAAGACAGGTCGATGGGGTAATGAAAAACTGTTTTTT.